Included here is one TCR beta chain sequence, with context. The length of the CDR3 is 14 residues. Germline V CDR1 and CDR2: SGHVS, FQNEAQ. V was shortened by 7 bases and J by 4 bases, with 17 bases between the two germline ends. The data were produced by immunoSEQ multiplex PCR, yet TCRdb's version contains in-frame clones alone and is incomplete. The sample carries roughly 130,000 clones, 85% to 90% recorded once. The record originates from a study of T cell responses to AZD1222 COVID-19 vaccine. The sample here was peripheral blood, taken on day 0 of AZD1222 vaccination. The chain recombines TRBV7-8 with TRBJ2-7, with a weak D call TRBD1 (5 bases). The receptor comes from an adult in good health. The CDR3 sequence: CASNAGQRTYEQYF. As DNA, the CDR3 is TGTGCCAGCAACGCAGGACAACGAACGTACGAGCAGTACTTC. The complete variable domain, with remaining parts taken from reference TRBV7-8 and TRBJ2-7, reads GAGVSQSPRYKVAKRGQDVALRCDPISGHVSLFWYQQALGQGPEFLTYFQNEAQLDKSGLPSDRFFAERPEGSVSTLKIQRTQQEDSAVYLCASNAGQRTYEQYFGPGTRLTVT.